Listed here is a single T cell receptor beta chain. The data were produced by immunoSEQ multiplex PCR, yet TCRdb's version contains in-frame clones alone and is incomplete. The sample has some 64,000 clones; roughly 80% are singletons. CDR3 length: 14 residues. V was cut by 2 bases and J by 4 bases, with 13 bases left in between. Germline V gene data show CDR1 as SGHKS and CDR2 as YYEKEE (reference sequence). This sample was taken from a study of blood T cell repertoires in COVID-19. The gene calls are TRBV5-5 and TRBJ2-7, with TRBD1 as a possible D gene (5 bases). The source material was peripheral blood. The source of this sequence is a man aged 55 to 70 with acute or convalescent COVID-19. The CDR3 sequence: CASSFRQFGYEQYF. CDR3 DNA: TGTGCCAGCAGCTTTAGACAGTTCGGGTACGAGCAGTACTTC.